One TCR beta chain is described in this entry. The sample belongs to a study of T cell responses to AZD1222 COVID-19 vaccine. On the study more broadly: It was second doses at about 4 or about 12 weeks that were pooled.

There are 11 residues in the CDR3. CDR1 is MNHNS, CDR2 SASEGT, per germline. V shed 1 base and J shed 11 bases, with 5 bases lying between them. Using immunoSEQ multiplex PCR, the repertoire was profiled, and TCRdb retains in-frame clones only, with some absent. The repertoire holds some 150,000 clones, with about nine tenths as singletons. This chain connects TRBV6-1 to TRBJ1-4; D gene unclear. The specimen comprised peripheral blood, sampled on day 0 of AZD1222 vaccination. This TCR was sampled from an adult in good health. CDR3 region: CASSEGGKLFF. In DNA, the CDR3 is TGTGCCAGCAGTGAAGGAGGGAAACTGTTTTTT.